Below, 14 T cell receptor beta chains from the same sample are listed, as sequenced in a study of blood T cell repertoires in COVID-19. Sequenced by immunoSEQ multiplex PCR; TCRdb stores in-frame clones only, minus some. The data hold roughly 80,000 clones, with around four fifths observed a single time. The sequencing sample was made of peripheral blood. These receptors originate from a human donor in a cohort sampled during active COVID-19.

This clone was seen a single time. This chain uses TRBV5-1 with TRBJ2-6; 7 positions match TRBD2. After removal of 0 bases from V and 2 bases from J, the junction contained 5 bases not matched to a gene. CDR1 and CDR2 (germline): SGHRS, YFSETQ. The CDR3 runs 17 residues. The CDR3 loop reads CASSLEGLSTGANVLTF. CDR3 DNA sequence: TGCGCCAGCAGCTTGGAGGGACTAAGCACTGGGGCCAACGTCCTGACTTTC.

This clone appeared a few times. The chain recombines TRBV9 with TRBJ2-2, with D tentatively TRBD2 (5 bases). Germline assignment: CDR1 SGDLS and CDR2 YYNGEE. V shed 5 bases and J shed 6 bases, with 17 bases lying between them. The CDR3 totals 15 residues. The CDR3 region has the DNA TGTGCCAGCAGTTCCGCCCGAGAGGGAGCCGGGGAGCTGTTTTTT. Protein sequence: CASSSAREGAGELFF.

CDR3 sequence (DNA): TGTGCCATCAAATTGACTAGCGGAGTTGAGCAGTTCTTC. Protein: CAIKLTSGVEQFF. This sequence joins TRBV6-5 and TRBJ2-1, with 9 bases matching TRBD2. After removal of 10 bases from V and 9 bases from J, the junction contained 10 bases not matched to a gene. CDR3 length equals 13 residues. From germline, CDR1 is MNHEY and CDR2 SVGAGI.

This chain links TRBV7-9 with TRBJ2-5, with unresolved D. The CDR3 contains 13 residues. V lost 1 base, J lost 5 bases, and 8 bases lay in between. Germline V gene sequence: CDR1 SEHNR, CDR2 FQNEAQ (reference sequence). CDR3 bases: TGTGCCAGCAGCTTAGGCCCCGAGGAGACCCAGTACTTC. This gives the protein CASSLGPEETQYF.

In this sample, this clone turned up a few times. The chain combines TRBV7-2 with TRBJ1-1; D gene uncertain. Germline V lookup: CDR1 SGHTA, CDR2 FQGNSA. V lost 2 bases, J lost 7 bases, and 5 bases lay in between. The CDR3 is 11 amino acids. In nucleotides, the CDR3 is TGTGCCAGCAGCTTATCCCGTGAAGCTTTCTTT. Amino acid sequence: CASSLSREAFF.

The gene calls are TRBV7-2 and TRBJ2-5, with D perhaps matching TRBD1 (8 bases). The germline V gene encodes CDR1 SGHTA and CDR2 FQGNSA. CDR3 size: 14 residues. V lost 5 bases, J lost 5 bases, and 15 bases lay in between. In DNA, the CDR3 is TGTGCCAGCAGCCTCACAGGGGGGGTGGAGACCCAGTACTTC. Translated, it gives CASSLTGGVETQYF.

J is TRBJ1-4 and V is TRBV19; 11 positions match TRBD1. Germline trimming cut 4 bases from V and 6 bases from J; bases unmatched to any gene: 7. Germline V lookup: CDR1 LNHDA, CDR2 SQIVND (reference sequence). This CDR3 comprises 16 residues. CDR3 sequence: CASSSGTGGIDEKLFF. CDR3 nucleotide sequence: TGTGCCAGTAGTAGCGGGACAGGGGGAATTGATGAAAAACTGTTTTTT.

The CDR3 loop reads CASSRTGGNQPQHF. In DNA, the CDR3 is TGTGCCAGCAGTCGGACAGGGGGCAATCAGCCCCAGCATTTT. The chain recombines TRBV6-6 with TRBJ1-5; 9 nucleotides agree with TRBD1. The germline CDR1 and CDR2 sequences are MNHNY and SVGAGI (reference sequence). V shed 5 bases and J 2 bases; nucleotides not matched to a gene: 1. CDR3 length: 14 amino acids.

V gene TRBV28 combines with J gene TRBJ1-5; tentatively, D is TRBD1 (6 bases). The CDR3 is made up of 15 amino acids. Germline V gene lookup returns CDR1 MDHEN and CDR2 SYDVKM. Trimming shortened V by 3 bases and J by 5 bases, and 14 bases separated the two germline ends. CDR3 nucleotides: TGTGCCAGCAGTTTTACCAGGGGCTCATATCAGCCCCAGCATTTT. It is translated as CASSFTRGSYQPQHF.

The chain has TRBV7-8 and TRBJ2-3, with 7 bases identical to TRBD1. Germline V lookup: CDR1 SGHVS, CDR2 FQNEAQ. Trimming removed 5 bases from V and 6 bases from J; junction bases left unmatched: 5. CDR3 length: 13 residues. The CDR3 DNA reads TGTGCCAGCAGCCTCGCGACAGGGGATACGCAGTATTTT. Its translation is CASSLATGDTQYF.

V is TRBV3-1 (or the pseudogene TRBV3-2) and J is TRBJ2-2, with a tentative D call TRBD2 (6 bases). The length of the CDR3 is 14 residues. From germline, CDR1 is LGHDT and CDR2 YNNKEL (reference sequence). Trimming stripped 0 bases from V and 8 bases from J, with 10 bases between. The CDR3 region has the DNA TGTGCCAGCAGCCAAGATAGCGGTTGGGGGGAGCTGTTTTTT. Its translation: CASSQDSGWGELFF.

V is TRBV2 and J is TRBJ2-1; possible D gene TRBD1, 7 bases. V was cut by 2 bases and J by 9 bases, with 11 bases left in between. This CDR3 is 13 amino acids long. CDR1 is SNHLY, CDR2 FYNNEI, per germline. As DNA, the CDR3 is TGTGCCAGCAGTGAAACCCAGGGGGGTGAGCAGTTCTTC. Its protein product is CASSETQGGEQFF.

J is TRBJ1-1 and V is TRBV14, with TRBD1 as a possible D gene (5 bases). V lost 0 bases and J lost 0, with 8 bases in between. Germline V lookup: CDR1 SGHDN, CDR2 FVKESK. This CDR3 comprises 15 residues. CDR3 in DNA: TGTGCCAGCAGCCAAGAGGGACTACTGAACACTGAAGCTTTCTTT. It is translated as CASSQEGLLNTEAFF.

The chain uses TRBV7-3 and TRBJ2-3; TRBD2 aligns across 13 bases. CDR3 length: 15 amino acids. V dropped 2 bases and J dropped 4; count of bases not matched to a gene: 0. In germline, CDR1 is SGHTA, CDR2 FQGTGA. In DNA, the CDR3 is TGTGCCAGCAGCTTAGGACTAGCGGGAGCAGATACGCAGTATTTT. It encodes CASSLGLAGADTQYF.